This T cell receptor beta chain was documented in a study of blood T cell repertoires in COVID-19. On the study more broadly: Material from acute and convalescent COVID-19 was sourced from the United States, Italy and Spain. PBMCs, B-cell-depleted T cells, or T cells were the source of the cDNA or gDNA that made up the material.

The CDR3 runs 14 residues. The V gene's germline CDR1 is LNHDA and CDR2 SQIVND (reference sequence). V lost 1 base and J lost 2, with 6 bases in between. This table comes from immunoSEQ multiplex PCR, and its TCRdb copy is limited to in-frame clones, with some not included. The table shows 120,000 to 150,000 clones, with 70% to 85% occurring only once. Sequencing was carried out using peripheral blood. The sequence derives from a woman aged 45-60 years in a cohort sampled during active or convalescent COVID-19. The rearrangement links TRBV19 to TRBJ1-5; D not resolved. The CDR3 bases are TGTGCCAGTAGTATAGGCCCGGGCAATCAGCCCCAGCATTTT. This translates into CASSIGPGNQPQHF.